Given below is one T cell receptor (beta chain) in context. What antigen it recognizes has not been identified. Within one base of it there is no much larger clone, and no base qualities were kept. These data belong to a study of CD8 T cells in Susac syndrome (dated by TCRdb to about 2019). With respect to the entire study: Among the Susac syndrome patients who were sequenced, clinically active disease was present in about six and clinical remission was observed in fewer than ten. At blood withdrawal, Susac syndrome patients were either therapy-naive, taking corticosteroids (in some cases with IVIg as well), or taking IVIg alone. The study used repertoire sequencing to test whether antigen drove CD8+ T cell activation and differentiation in Susac syndrome. Study-level results and caveats: The number of individuals in the TCR sequencing and HLA analysis was acknowledged as relatively small. The CD4+ T cell repertoire of patients with Susac syndrome showed no detectable clonal expansion.

Peripheral blood CD8+ and CD4+ T cells from healthy donors, Susac syndrome patients and multiple sclerosis patients were profiled using high-throughput TCR beta sequencing. The Susac syndrome patients fulfilled recently defined diagnostic criteria for definite or probable disease. Bulk CD8+ and CD4+ T cells were purified by magnetic negative isolation, while CD8+ TEMRA cells were enriched using FACS. Blood was drawn into EDTA tubes, processed within 24 hours, and PBMCs were isolated by density gradient centrifugation. PBMCs intended for TCR sequencing were frozen in liquid nitrogen and were later thawed in a 37 degrees C water bath. Purity of sorted or isolated CD4+, CD8+ and CD8+ TEMRA cells was at least 90%. RNA was extracted with the RNeasy kit and about 0.5 to 1 ug was reverse transcribed using random hexamers. The immunoSEQ multiplex PCR assay, which covers 54 Vbeta and 13 Jbeta segments, was used to amplify TCR beta CDR3 regions. PCR amplification bias was corrected by using a synthetic template baseline for primer optimization and computational correction. The source study handled its data this way. Reads were annotated to V, D and J genes per IMGT and analyzed with immunoSEQ Analyzer, keeping only productive sequences. Clonality was computed as one minus Shannon entropy normalized by log2 of the number of productive unique sequences. Public and private clones were assessed among the 100 most prevalent clones of each patient and control. Clones were defined as Susac-specific if absent from the healthy and MS cohorts, from roughly 1,100 published viral clones and from other ImmuneACCESS disease sequences. The public reads were run again by TCRdb, first through fastp at Q25 and then through MiXCR, and only productive beta chains were kept. Rows merge per CDR3 protein into single entries with the most common DNA and genes. TCRdb assigned the V and J calls; the authors' analysis was not used. The table for this sample lists 150,000 to 200,000 distinct CDR3 sequences; 94% of them were counted only once. The ten largest clones add up to roughly 0.11% of the sample.

The CDR3 runs 12 residues from the cysteine to the phenylalanine. The DNA shown is the 36-base CDR3, in frame from base 1. Cut back by 2 bases and 4 bases, the V and J ends lie 8 bases apart. Looking up the germline V gene (reference sequence) yields CDR1 DFQATT and CDR2 SNEGSKA. The sequence joins TRBV20-1 to TRBJ1-1, with the D gene call left open. This receptor was taken from a human donor with Susac syndrome. Sequenced sample: CD4+ T cells from PBMCs. The DNA reads TGCAGTGCTAGAAAGGTGGGCACTGAAGCTTTCTTT. This encodes CSARKVGTEAFF.